A selection of T cell receptor beta chains follows, all from one sample in a study of blood T cell repertoires in COVID-19. Some clones are missing from TCRdb's copy, which holds only in-frame ones; the method was immunoSEQ multiplex PCR. Of approximately 98,000 clones listed, over 65% are singletons. Sequenced input: peripheral blood. The source is a woman aged 40 to 50 with acute or convalescent COVID-19. Each CDR3 is given with its conserved first and last residue. Fields, in order: clone size, J gene, V gene, D gene, CDR3 protein, CDR3 DNA. A D gene is named only where the DNA matches it firmly. Clone size, where shown, is once, few, many, or a class for clones that have expanded.

. TRBJ1-6 TRBV7-2 . CASSRRGRESPLHF TGTGCCAGCAGCCGCAGGGGAAGGGAATCACCCCTCCACTTT
. TRBJ1-5 TRBV18 . CASSETEGQPQHF TGTGCCAGCTCGGAGACAGAAGGTCAGCCCCAGCATTTT
few TRBJ2-3 TRBV7-2 . CASSLVRLATDTQYF TGTGCCAGCAGCTTAGTTCGGCTAGCTACAGATACGCAGTATTTT
. TRBJ2-5 TRBV12-3/TRBV12-4 . CASSPGKTQYF TGTGCCAGCAGTCCAGGAAAGACCCAGTACTTC
. TRBJ2-7 TRBV5-1 . CASSFTGGSYEQYF TGCGCCAGCAGCTTTACCGGGGGCTCCTACGAGCAGTACTTC
. TRBJ2-7 TRBV7-3 . CASSLGRGYEQYF TGTGCCAGCAGCTTGGGGCGCGGCTACGAGCAGTACTTC
few TRBJ1-2 TRBV6-5 TRBD1 CASSYRQGEGYGYTF TGTGCCAGCAGTTACAGACAGGGAGAAGGATATGGCTACACCTTC
. TRBJ2-5 TRBV3-1/TRBV3-2 TRBD2 CASSQMWGGQETQYF TGTGCCAGCAGCCAAATGTGGGGGGGACAAGAGACCCAGTACTTC
. TRBJ1-2 TRBV19 . CASSIGLRGSYGYTF TGTGCCAGTAGTATAGGACTCAGGGGCTCCTATGGCTACACCTTC
. TRBJ1-6 TRBV7-9 . CASASSNSPLHF TGTGCCAGCGCTTCGAGTAATTCACCCCTCCACTTT
. TRBJ2-3 TRBV4-3 . CASSQDGSRGTDTQYF TGCGCCAGCAGCCAAGATGGGTCCAGGGGCACAGATACGCAGTATTTT
. TRBJ1-2 TRBV15 . CATSRDRDSAYGYTF TGTGCCACCAGCAGAGATCGGGACTCAGCCTATGGCTACACCTTC
. TRBJ2-7 TRBV5-6 TRBD1 CASSFSTGYEQYF TGTGCCAGCAGCTTCTCGACAGGGTACGAGCAGTACTTC
. TRBJ2-3 TRBV7-6 . CASSPPSSTDTQYF TGTGCCAGCAGCCCCCCGAGTAGCACAGATACGCAGTATTTT
few TRBJ1-1 TRBV13 TRBD1 CASSATTGKAFF TGTGCCAGCAGCGCAACGACAGGGAAAGCTTTCTTT
few TRBJ1-1 TRBV28 . CASSHKPGTRMVLWVFF TGTGCCAGCAGTCACAAACCCGGGACAAGGATGGTCTTATGGGTGTTTTTT
. TRBJ2-3 TRBV28 . CASSDYPRAYTDTQYF TGTGCCAGCAGTGATTACCCCAGGGCGTACACAGATACGCAGTATTTT
. TRBJ1-4 TRBV20-1 . CSAGGRKLFF TGCAGTGCGGGGGGGAGAAAACTGTTTTTT
few TRBJ1-2 TRBV12-3/TRBV12-4 . CASSLTGYGYTF TGTGCCAGCAGTTTGACAGGTTATGGCTACACCTTC
. TRBJ2-7 TRBV5-6 . CASSSGFSSYEQYF TGTGCCAGCAGCTCGGGATTCAGCTCCTACGAGCAGTACTTC